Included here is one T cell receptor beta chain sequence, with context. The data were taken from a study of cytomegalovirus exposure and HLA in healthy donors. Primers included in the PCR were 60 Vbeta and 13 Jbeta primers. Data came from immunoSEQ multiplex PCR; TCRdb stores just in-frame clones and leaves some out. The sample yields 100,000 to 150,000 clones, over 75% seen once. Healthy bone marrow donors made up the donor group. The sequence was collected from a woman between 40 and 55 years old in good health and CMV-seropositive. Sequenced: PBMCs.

The CDR3 is CASSLEISASTDTQYF. CDR3 DNA: TGTGCCAGCAGCTTAGAGATTAGCGCTAGCACAGATACGCAGTATTTT. The chain is built from TRBV7-9 and TRBJ2-3; perhaps TRBD2 as D (5 bases). The V end was cut by 1 base, the J end by 0 bases, with 11 bases between. Per the germline V gene, CDR1 is SEHNR and CDR2 is FQNEAQ (reference sequence). This CDR3 spans 16 amino acids. The full variable domain, rest sourced from reference TRBV7-9 and TRBJ2-3, is DTGVSQNPRHKITKRGQNVTFRCDPISEHNRLYWYRQTLGQGPEFLTYFQNEAQLEKSRLLSDRFSAERPKGSFSTLEIQRTEQGDSAMYLCASSLEISASTDTQYFGPGTRLTVL.